Described below is a single TCR beta chain sequence and its context. The sample comes from a study of CDR3 diversity in severe acne. One entry per CDR3 protein, called by TCRdb with MiXCR from the PCR reads. The sample shows under 100,000 distinct CDR3 sequences, 45% to 50% of them seen only once. The length of the CDR3 is 17 residues. Germline assignment: CDR1 MGHDK and CDR2 SYGVNS. V was shortened by 0 bases and J by 7 bases, with 19 bases between the two germline ends. The TCR sequence derives from a male donor in good health, serving as a control. The rearrangement uses TRBV25-1 and TRBJ2-1, with D possibly matching TRBD2 (5 bases). The material sequenced was blood. CDR3: CASSEYEGWGATNEQFF. CDR3 nucleotide sequence: TGTGCCAGCAGTGAATACGAGGGATGGGGAGCAACTAATGAGCAGTTCTTC.